The clone carrying this T cell receptor beta chain was counted between two and nine times. Its target is not known. These data are taken from a study of T-cell memory formation after mild COVID-19. Study findings and constraints: There was a balanced CD4/CD8 profile in clones contracting day 15 to 85, and later expanders leaned CD4+. Some responding clones appeared in pre-infection memory, suggesting cross-reactive memory joined. Second-wave clones peaking on day 37 lacked confirmed SARS-CoV-2 specificity.

The V gene lost 6 bases and the J gene lost 0 bases, with 8 bases spanning the gap. The CDR3 has 13 amino acids. Constant-segment primers and 5'RACE yielded cDNA libraries for TCR alpha and TCR beta, each carrying sample barcodes and UMIs. TCRdb fed the 5' RACE reads into MiXCR, producing one record per CDR3 protein. Of under 300,000 distinct CDR3 sequences listed, 16% were seen once; the top ten hold about 3.5%. This sequence joins TRBV12-3 or TRBV12-4 and TRBJ1-1, with D unresolved. The sequence was obtained from a man in his late teens or twenties who had mild COVID-19 (a few samples of this study predate the infection). Cell type and time point are not known. The sequencing sample was made of PBMCs or a T cell subset sorted from them (not recorded which). CDR3 sequence reads: CASRPELNTEAFF. CDR3 in DNA: TGTGCCAGCAGACCCGAGTTGAACACTGAAGCTTTCTTT.